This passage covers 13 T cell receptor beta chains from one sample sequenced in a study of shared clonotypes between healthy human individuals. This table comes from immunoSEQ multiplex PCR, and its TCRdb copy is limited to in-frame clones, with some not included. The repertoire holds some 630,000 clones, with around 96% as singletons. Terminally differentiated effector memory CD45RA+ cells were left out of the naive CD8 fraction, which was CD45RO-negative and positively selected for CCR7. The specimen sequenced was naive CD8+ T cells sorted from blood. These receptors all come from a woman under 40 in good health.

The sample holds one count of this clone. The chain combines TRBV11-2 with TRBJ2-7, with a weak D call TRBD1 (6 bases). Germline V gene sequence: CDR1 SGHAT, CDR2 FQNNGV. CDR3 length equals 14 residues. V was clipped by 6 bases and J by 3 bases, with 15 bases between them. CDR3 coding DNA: TGTGCCAGCAGTTCCCCGGGACAAATCTACGAGCAGTACTTC. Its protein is CASSSPGQIYEQYF.

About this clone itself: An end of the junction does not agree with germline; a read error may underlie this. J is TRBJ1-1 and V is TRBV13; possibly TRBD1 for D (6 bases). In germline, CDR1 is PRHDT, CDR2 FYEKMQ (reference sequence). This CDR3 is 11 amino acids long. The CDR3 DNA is TGTGCCAGCAGGTTAGGACAGGAAGCTTTCTTT. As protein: CASRLGQEAFF.

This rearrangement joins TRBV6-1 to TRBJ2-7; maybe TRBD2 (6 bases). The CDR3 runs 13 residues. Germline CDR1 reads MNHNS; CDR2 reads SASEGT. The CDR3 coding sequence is TGTGCTGCGGGAATAGCGGCGACCTACGAGCAGTACTTC. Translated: CAAGIAATYEQYF.

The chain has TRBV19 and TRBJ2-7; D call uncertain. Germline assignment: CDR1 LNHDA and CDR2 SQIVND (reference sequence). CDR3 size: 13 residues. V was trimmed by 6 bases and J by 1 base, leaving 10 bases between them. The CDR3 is CASRATPSYEQYF. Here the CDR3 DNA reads TGTGCCAGTAGGGCAACTCCTTCCTACGAGCAGTACTTC.

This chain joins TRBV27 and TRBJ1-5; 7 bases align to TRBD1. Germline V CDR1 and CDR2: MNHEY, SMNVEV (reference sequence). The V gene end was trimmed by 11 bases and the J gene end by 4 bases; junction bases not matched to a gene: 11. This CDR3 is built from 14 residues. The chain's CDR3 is CAAGIRQGNQPQHF. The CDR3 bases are TGTGCCGCGGGCATCCGACAGGGTAATCAGCCCCAGCATTTT.

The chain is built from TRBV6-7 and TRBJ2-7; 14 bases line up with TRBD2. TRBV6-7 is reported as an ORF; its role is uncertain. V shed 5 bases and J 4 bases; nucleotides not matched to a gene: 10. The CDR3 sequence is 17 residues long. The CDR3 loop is CASSPNQGLAGGYEQYF. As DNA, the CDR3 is TGTGCCAGCAGTCCGAACCAAGGACTAGCGGGAGGATACGAGCAGTACTTC.

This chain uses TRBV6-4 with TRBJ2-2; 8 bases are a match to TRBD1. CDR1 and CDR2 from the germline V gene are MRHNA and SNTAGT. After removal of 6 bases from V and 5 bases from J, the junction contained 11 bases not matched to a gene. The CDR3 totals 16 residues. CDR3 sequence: CASRAPGGAGTGELFF. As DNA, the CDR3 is TGTGCCAGCAGAGCGCCAGGGGGCGCGGGAACCGGGGAGCTGTTTTTT.

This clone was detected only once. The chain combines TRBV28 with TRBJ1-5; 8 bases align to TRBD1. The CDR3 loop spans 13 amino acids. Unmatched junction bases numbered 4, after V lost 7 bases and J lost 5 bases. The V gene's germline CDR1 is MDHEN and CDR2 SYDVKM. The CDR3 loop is CASNEQGDQPQHF. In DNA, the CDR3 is TGTGCCAGCAATGAACAGGGGGATCAGCCCCAGCATTTT.

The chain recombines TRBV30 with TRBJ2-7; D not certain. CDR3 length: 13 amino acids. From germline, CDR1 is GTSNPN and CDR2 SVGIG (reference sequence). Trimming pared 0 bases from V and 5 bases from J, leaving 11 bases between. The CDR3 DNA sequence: TGTGCCTGGAGTGTACTCGTTTGGGACGAGCAGTACTTC. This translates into CAWSVLVWDEQYF. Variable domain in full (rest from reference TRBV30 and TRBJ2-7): SQTIHQWPATLVQPVGSPLSLECTVEGTSNPNLYWYRQAAGRGLQLLFYSVGIGQISSEVPQNLSASRPQDRQFILSSKKLLLSDSGFYLCAWSVLVWDEQYFGPGTRLTVT.

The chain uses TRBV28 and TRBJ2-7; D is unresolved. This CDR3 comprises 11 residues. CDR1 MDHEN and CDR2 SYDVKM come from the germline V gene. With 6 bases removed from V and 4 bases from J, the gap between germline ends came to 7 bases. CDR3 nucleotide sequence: TGTGCCAGCAGGTATCTTTACGAGCAGTACTTC. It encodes CASRYLYEQYF.

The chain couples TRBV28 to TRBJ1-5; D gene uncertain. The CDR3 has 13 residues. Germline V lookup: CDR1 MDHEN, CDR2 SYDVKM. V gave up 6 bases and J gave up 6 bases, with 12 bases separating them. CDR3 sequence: CASSLRLGQPQHF. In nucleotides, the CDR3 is TGTGCCAGCAGCCTTAGATTGGGTCAGCCCCAGCATTTT.

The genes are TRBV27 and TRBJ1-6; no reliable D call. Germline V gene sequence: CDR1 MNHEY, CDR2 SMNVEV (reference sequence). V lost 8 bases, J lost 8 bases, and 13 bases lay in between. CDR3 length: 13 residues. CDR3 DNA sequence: TGTGCCAGCTCCGGGATCCTCCATTCACCCCTCCACTTT. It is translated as CASSGILHSPLHF.

CDR3 DNA sequence: TGTGCCAGTAGTATGTTGAGGACTGAAGCTTTCTTT. Residues: CASSMLRTEAFF. The chain joins TRBV19 to TRBJ1-1; D not resolved. The CDR3 covers 12 residues. V gave up 3 bases and J gave up 5 bases, with 7 bases separating them. Per germline, CDR1 LNHDA and CDR2 SQIVND (reference sequence).